Sequencing of this T cell receptor (beta chain) was carried out in a study of blood T cell repertoires in COVID-19. The V end lost 3 bases, the J end lost 8 bases, and 5 bases lay between the germline ends. CDR1 is LNHDA, CDR2 SQIVND, per germline (reference sequence). The CDR3 has 11 residues. In the original workflow: Amplification of reference gene primers provided the estimated nucleated cell counts. Repertoires were generated with immunoSEQ multiplex PCR, while TCRdb's copy carries only in-frame clones and drops some. V, J and clone size derive from that table, while D and trimming were established from the DNA sequence. The sample holds 280,000 or so clones, roughly 88% seen once.

This chain joins TRBV19 and TRBJ2-1; D gene ambiguous. The sequence was obtained from a young woman who had recovered from COVID-19. Material: peripheral blood. As DNA, the CDR3 is TGTGCCAGTAGTATTCTCCATGAGCAGTTCTTC. Amino acid sequence: CASSILHEQFF.